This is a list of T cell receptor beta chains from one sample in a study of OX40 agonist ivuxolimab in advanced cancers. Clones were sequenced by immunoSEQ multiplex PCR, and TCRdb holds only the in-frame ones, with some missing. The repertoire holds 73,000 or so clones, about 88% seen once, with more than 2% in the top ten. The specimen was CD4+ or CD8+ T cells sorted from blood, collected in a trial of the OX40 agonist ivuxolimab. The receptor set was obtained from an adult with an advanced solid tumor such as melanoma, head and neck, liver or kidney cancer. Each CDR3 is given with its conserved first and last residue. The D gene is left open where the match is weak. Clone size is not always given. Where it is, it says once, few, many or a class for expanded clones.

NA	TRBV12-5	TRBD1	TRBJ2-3	CASGFSGQGRDTQYF	TGTGCTAGTGGTTTCTCGGGACAGGGAAGAGATACGCAGTATTTT
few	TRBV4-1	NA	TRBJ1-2	CASSQQTLVYGYTF	TGCGCCAGCAGCCAACAAACCTTGGTCTATGGCTACACCTTC
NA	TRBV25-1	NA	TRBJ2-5	CASSAGQETQYF	TGTGCCAGCAGTGCGGGCCAAGAGACCCAGTACTTC
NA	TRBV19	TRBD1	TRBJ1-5	CASLGRGAGQPQHF	TGTGCCAGCTTAGGCAGGGGGGCCGGTCAGCCCCAGCATTTT
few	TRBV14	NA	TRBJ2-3	CASSQAGKGTQYF	TGTGCCAGCAGCCAAGCAGGAAAAGGTACGCAGTATTTT
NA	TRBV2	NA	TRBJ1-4	CASSGGESNEKLFF	TGTGCCAGCAGTGGCGGGGAGTCTAATGAAAAACTGTTTTTT
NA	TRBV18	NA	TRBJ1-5	CASSPLWGQPQHF	TGTGCCAGCTCACCACTTTGGGGTCAGCCCCAGCATTTT
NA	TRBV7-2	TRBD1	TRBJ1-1	CASSLAQGQGTEAFF	TGTGCCAGCAGCTTAGCCCAAGGACAGGGGACTGAAGCTTTCTTT
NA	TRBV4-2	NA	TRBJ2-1	CASSPRVLAEQFF	TGTGCCAGCAGCCCCCGGGTCCTAGCTGAGCAGTTCTTC
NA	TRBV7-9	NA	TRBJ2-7	CASSLIDSTYEQYF	TGTGCCAGCAGCTTAATCGACAGCACCTACGAGCAGTACTTC
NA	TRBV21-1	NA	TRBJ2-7	CASSKGITGVAYEQYF	TGTGCCAGCAGCAAAGGGATTACAGGTGTTGCCTACGAGCAGTACTTC
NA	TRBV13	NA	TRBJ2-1	CASSLSAEYNEQFF	TGTGCCAGCAGCTTATCCGCGGAATACAATGAGCAGTTCTTC
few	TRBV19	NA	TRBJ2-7	CASSTRWGDEQYF	TGTGCCAGTAGTACCCGATGGGGGGACGAGCAGTACTTC
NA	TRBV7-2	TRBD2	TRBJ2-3	CASRTLAGGTDTQYF	TGTGCCAGCAGGACACTAGCGGGGGGGACAGATACGCAGTATTTT
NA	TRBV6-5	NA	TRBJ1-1	CASSHTGTIAEAFF	TGTGCCAGCAGCCACACCGGGACAATCGCCGAAGCTTTCTTT
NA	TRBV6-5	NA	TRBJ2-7	CASSYEGLVGGEQYF	TGTGCCAGCAGTTACGAGGGATTGGTAGGTGGCGAGCAGTACTTC
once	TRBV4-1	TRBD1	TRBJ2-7	CACSQADRARHEQYF	TGCGCCTGCAGCCAAGCGGACAGGGCTCGCCACGAGCAGTACTTC
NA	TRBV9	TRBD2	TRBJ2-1	CASSPNSGAGGFF	TGTGCCAGCAGCCCCAATAGCGGGGCGGGGGGGTTCTTC
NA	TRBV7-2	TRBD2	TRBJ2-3	CASSVTSGGPGTQYF	TGTGCCAGCAGCGTTACTAGCGGGGGACCAGGTACGCAGTATTTT
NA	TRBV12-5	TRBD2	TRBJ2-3	CASGARTSGTDTQYF	TGTGCTAGTGGTGCACGGACTAGCGGTACAGATACGCAGTATTTT
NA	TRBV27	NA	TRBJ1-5	CASSLMGNQPQHF	TGTGCCAGCAGTTTAATGGGCAATCAGCCCCAGCATTTT
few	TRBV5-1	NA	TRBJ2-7	CASSPPGRDIYEQYF	TGCGCCAGCAGCCCCCCCGGCAGGGACATATACGAGCAGTACTTC
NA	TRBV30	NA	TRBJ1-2	CAWSLHSGTVWGGYTF	TGTGCCTGGAGTTTACACAGCGGGACGGTTTGGGGTGGCTACACCTTC
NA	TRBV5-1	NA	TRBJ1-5	CASSLDSRAGNQPQHF	TGCGCCAGCAGCTTAGATTCCAGGGCAGGCAATCAGCCCCAGCATTTT
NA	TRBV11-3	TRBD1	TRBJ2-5	CASSQGQRETQYF	TGTGCCAGCAGCCAGGGACAGAGAGAGACCCAGTACTTC
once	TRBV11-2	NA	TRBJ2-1	CASSLQANNEQFF	TGTGCCAGCAGCTTACAGGCTAACAATGAGCAGTTCTTC
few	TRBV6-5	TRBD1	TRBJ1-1	CASSYSTGGGTEAFF	TGTGCCAGCAGTTACTCCACAGGGGGCGGCACTGAAGCTTTCTTT
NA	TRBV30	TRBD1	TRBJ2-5	CAWSVRSQGGQKTQYF	TGTGCCTGGAGTGTAAGGTCACAAGGGGGCCAAAAGACCCAGTACTTC
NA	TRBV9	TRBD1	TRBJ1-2	CASSVDRGSNYGYTF	TGTGCCAGCAGCGTAGACAGGGGTTCTAACTATGGCTACACCTTC
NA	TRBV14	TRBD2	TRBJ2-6	CASSHGGGVLGANVLTF	TGTGCCAGCAGCCACGGGGGGGGCGTTCTCGGGGCCAACGTCCTGACTTTC
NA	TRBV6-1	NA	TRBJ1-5	CASRLNQPQHF	TGTGCCAGCAGACTAAATCAGCCCCAGCATTTT
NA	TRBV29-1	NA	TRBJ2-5	CSVDGGRGWETQYF	TGCAGCGTTGATGGGGGAAGGGGATGGGAGACCCAGTACTTC
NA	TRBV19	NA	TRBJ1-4	CASSERTVNEKLFF	TGTGCCAGTAGCGAGAGGACAGTCAATGAAAAACTGTTTTTT
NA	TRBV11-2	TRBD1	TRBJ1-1	CASSLDWAGGTEAFF	TGTGCCAGCAGCTTAGATTGGGCAGGGGGAACTGAAGCTTTCTTT
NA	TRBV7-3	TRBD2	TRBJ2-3	CASSLGTGGYTDTQYF	TGTGCCAGCAGCTTGGGAACGGGGGGTTACACAGATACGCAGTATTTT
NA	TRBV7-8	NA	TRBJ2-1	CASSLDRGHQFF	TGTGCCAGCAGCCTAGATAGGGGACATCAGTTCTTC